These 27 T cell receptor beta chains originate from one sample sequenced in a study of identical twins. TCRdb passed the 5' RACE reads through MiXCR, listing each CDR3 protein once. The sample consists of around 1.7 million distinct CDR3 sequences, 25% to 35% of them appearing once. Sample: cord blood. The origin of the receptors is a newborn girl in good health.

J is TRBJ2-7 and V is TRBV15; D call uncertain. Germline-derived CDR1 and CDR2 are LNHNV and YYDKDF (reference sequence). The germline V and J ends were trimmed by 9 bases and 6 bases, with 15 bases remaining between them. CDR3 size: 12 residues. The CDR3: CATSPQSGEQYF. The CDR3 DNA is TGTGCCACTTCTCCCCAATCGGGCGAGCAGTACTTC.

CDR3 DNA sequence: TGCGCCAGCAGTCGGGGGGATAGTAGTGAGCAGTACTTC. It specifies CASSRGDSSEQYF. The rearrangement joins TRBV5-1 to TRBJ2-7; TRBD2 matches 7 bases. V shed 5 bases and J 7 bases; nucleotides not matched to a gene: 9. The CDR3 length is 13 residues. Germline lookup yields CDR1 SGHRS and CDR2 YFSETQ. The variable domain in full, completed from reference TRBV5-1 and TRBJ2-7, reads KAGVTQTPRYLIKTRGQQVTLSCSPISGHRSVSWYQQTPGQGLQFLFEYFSETQRNKGNFPGRFSGRQFSNSRSEMNVSTLELGDSALYLCASSRGDSSEQYFGPGTRLTVT.

V is TRBV27 and J is TRBJ1-4, with unresolved D. The V end lost 6 bases, the J end lost 12 bases, and 11 bases lay between the germline ends. The length of the CDR3 is 11 residues. In germline, CDR1 is MNHEY, CDR2 SMNVEV (reference sequence). CDR3 DNA sequence: TGTGCCAGCAGGACGGCTAATGAACTGTTTTTT. Protein product: CASRTANELFF.

In its sample, this clonotype was seen a few times. The rearrangement links TRBV5-1 to TRBJ2-7; TRBD1 is a possible D gene (6 bases). Germline assignment: CDR1 SGHRS and CDR2 YFSETQ. This CDR3 is 14 amino acids long. V was cut by 2 bases and J by 2 bases, with 11 bases left in between. The CDR3 here is CASSLRDKTYEQYF. As DNA, the CDR3 is TGCGCCAGCAGCTTAAGGGACAAAACCTACGAGCAGTACTTC.

This chain uses TRBV6-1 with TRBJ1-5, with D possibly TRBD1 on 5 matching bases. Trimming left V 2 bases short and J 5 bases short, with 7 bases between. This CDR3 is built from 13 residues. Germline lookup yields CDR1 MNHNS and CDR2 SASEGT. CDR3 protein: CASSEWGDQPQHF. The CDR3 DNA reads as TGTGCCAGCAGTGAATGGGGGGATCAGCCCCAGCATTTT.

This clonotype was seen a handful of times. J is TRBJ2-7 and V is TRBV15; D is ambiguous. The V gene's germline CDR1 is LNHNV and CDR2 YYDKDF (reference sequence). Trimming removed 0 bases at V and 7 bases at J, with 19 bases between. CDR3 length: 16 amino acids. CDR3 region: CATSRDRDGHNNEQYF. DNA of the CDR3: TGTGCCACCAGCAGAGATCGAGATGGGCACAACAATGAGCAGTACTTC. The whole variable domain, filled in from reference TRBV15 and TRBJ2-7, reads DAMVIQNPRYQVTQFGKPVTLSCSQTLNHNVMYWYQQKSSQAPKLLFHYYDKDFNNEADTPDNFQSRRPNTSFCFLDIRSPGLGDTAMYLCATSRDRDGHNNEQYFGPGTRLTVT.

V gene TRBV29-1 combines with J gene TRBJ1-2; TRBD1 is a possible D gene (5 bases). The V gene lost 4 bases and the J gene lost 6 bases, with 12 bases spanning the gap. CDR1 SQVTM and CDR2 ANQGSEA come from the germline V gene. This CDR3 comprises 12 residues. The CDR3 loop reads CSVGEGKDGYTF. Written as DNA, the CDR3 is TGCAGCGTTGGCGAGGGGAAGGATGGCTACACCTTC. The variable domain in full, completed from reference TRBV29-1 and TRBJ1-2, reads SAVISQKPSRDICQRGTSLTIQCQVDSQVTMMFWYRQQPGQSLTLIATANQGSEATYESGFVIDKFPISRPNLTFSTLTVSNMSPEDSSIYLCSVGEGKDGYTFGSGTRLTVV.

There are a few counts of this clonotype. This rearrangement joins TRBV7-2 to TRBJ2-3; 7 bases match TRBD2. The junction had 4 bases not matched to a gene; V was cut back by 4 bases and J by 6 bases. The CDR3 is 13 residues long. Germline V gene lookup returns CDR1 SGHTA and CDR2 FQGNSA. Here the CDR3 DNA reads TGTGCCAGCAGCTGGAAGACTAGCGATACGCAGTATTTT. This sequence encodes CASSWKTSDTQYF.

This clonotype was counted a few times. The genes are TRBV20-1 and TRBJ2-1; D gene ambiguous. Germline lookup yields CDR1 DFQATT and CDR2 SNEGSKA (reference sequence). V was cut by 5 bases and J by 5 bases, with 16 bases left in between. This CDR3 is 14 amino acids long. DNA for the CDR3: TGCAGTGCTCCCTTTGGCCAAGGGAACAATGAGCAGTTCTTC. Its translation is CSAPFGQGNNEQFF.

V and J are TRBV5-1 and TRBJ1-2, with a tentative D call TRBD1 (6 bases). Per germline, CDR1 SGHRS and CDR2 YFSETQ. V gave up 7 bases and J gave up 8 bases, with 15 bases separating them. The CDR3 loop spans 12 amino acids. The CDR3 loop reads CASGPTGKGYTF. CDR3 DNA sequence: TGCGCCAGCGGCCCCACAGGGAAGGGCTACACCTTC.

This chain uses TRBV20-1 with TRBJ2-1; 12 nucleotides line up with TRBD2. In germline, CDR1 is DFQATT, CDR2 SNEGSKA (reference sequence). Unmatched junction bases numbered 5, after V lost 1 base and J lost 4 bases. CDR3 length: 16 residues. CDR3 loop: CSARGTSGAVYNEQFF. As DNA, the CDR3 is TGCAGTGCTAGAGGGACTAGCGGGGCCGTATACAATGAGCAGTTCTTC.

This chain connects TRBV2 to TRBJ1-1, with 8 bases aligning to TRBD1. The CDR3 is 15 residues long. With V trimmed by 10 bases and J by 1 base, 11 bases remained unmatched. Germline-derived CDR1 and CDR2 are SNHLY and FYNNEI. CDR3 amino acids: CATEGTGIGNTEAFF. CDR3 DNA sequence: TGTGCCACCGAAGGGACAGGAATTGGGAACACTGAAGCTTTCTTT.

The chain uses TRBV7-9 and TRBJ1-4; perhaps TRBD1 as D (6 bases). The CDR3 is made up of 14 amino acids. V gave up 1 base and J gave up 8 bases, with 11 bases separating them. Germline V gene data show CDR1 as SEHNR and CDR2 as FQNEAQ (reference sequence). The CDR3 protein is CASSLEGEEEKLFF. The CDR3 region has the DNA TGTGCCAGCAGCTTAGAGGGGGAGGAGGAAAAACTGTTTTTT.

This clonotype came up a few times. The chain is built from TRBV3-1 and TRBJ2-7; TRBD1 is a possible D gene (7 bases). Trimming left V 3 bases short and J 5 bases short, with 14 bases between. Germline values: CDR1 LGHDT, CDR2 YNNKEL (reference sequence). CDR3 size: 14 residues. The CDR3 region has the DNA TGTGCCAGCAGCCAGATAGGGGGCGGGAACGAGCAGTACTTC. Its protein product is CASSQIGGGNEQYF.

This clonotype was counted between two and nine times. V usage is TRBV6-1 and J usage is TRBJ2-7; 10 positions agree with TRBD2. Germline assignment: CDR1 MNHNS and CDR2 SASEGT. The CDR3 is 17 amino acids. The trim removed 9 bases at V and 0 bases at J, leaving 14 bases unmatched. The CDR3 DNA follows: TGTGCCAGTATAGCGGGGGGCAGGGTTTGGAGCTCCTACGAGCAGTACTTC. As protein: CASIAGGRVWSSYEQYF.

CDR3 DNA: TGCGCCAGCAGCTCCGTCACCAGCGGCACAGATACGCAGTATTTT. It encodes CASSSVTSGTDTQYF. V and J are TRBV5-1 and TRBJ2-3; D not certain. V was cut by 3 bases and J by 1 base, with 12 bases left in between. Germline values: CDR1 SGHRS, CDR2 YFSETQ. This CDR3 has 15 residues.

This clonotype showed up just a few times. The gene calls are TRBV10-3 and TRBJ2-3; 11 positions match TRBD2. J lost 6 bases, V lost 4 bases, and 0 bases had no gene match. This CDR3 region has 13 residues. Germline V CDR1 and CDR2: ENHRY, SYGVKD. This CDR3 reads CAISASGGDTQYF. The CDR3 DNA reads as TGTGCCATCAGTGCTAGCGGGGGGGATACGCAGTATTTT.

This chain joins TRBV20-1 and TRBJ2-1, with D perhaps given as TRBD1 or TRBD2 (5 bases each). Germline lookup yields CDR1 DFQATT and CDR2 SNEGSKA (reference sequence). The V and J ends lost 2 bases and 4 bases respectively, with 12 bases between them. The CDR3 has 14 residues. The CDR3 bases are TGCAGTGCTAGACCCGGGACCCGATACAATGAGCAGTTCTTC. Its protein is CSARPGTRYNEQFF.

This clonotype was seen more than once but under ten times. This chain joins TRBV7-9 and TRBJ2-1; TRBD1 matches at 10 bases. The ends lost 1 base at V and 13 bases at J; junction bases unmatched: 13. Germline CDR1 reads SEHNR; CDR2 reads FQNEAQ (reference sequence). The CDR3 extends over 16 amino acids. The CDR3, as DNA: TGTGCCAGCAGCTTAGGACAGGGGGCCCACGGGGAGACCCAGTTCTTC. Protein sequence: CASSLGQGAHGETQFF.

A single count supports this clonotype. V is TRBV7-2 and J is TRBJ2-7; a weak D match, TRBD2 (7 bases). Germline V gives CDR1 SGHTA, CDR2 FQGNSA. CDR3 length equals 17 residues. V gave up 2 bases and J gave up 7 bases, with 24 bases separating them. CDR3 loop: CASSLRAGASLYNEQYF. The CDR3, as DNA: TGTGCCAGCAGCTTAAGGGCGGGGGCGTCTTTATACAATGAGCAGTACTTC. Full variable domain (remainder filled in from reference TRBV7-2 and TRBJ2-7): GAGVSQSPSNKVTEKGKDVELRCDPISGHTALYWYRQSLGQGLEFLIYFQGNSAPDKSGLPSDRFSAERTGGSVSTLTIQRTQQEDSAVYLCASSLRAGASLYNEQYFGPGTRLTVT.

This clonotype was seen a few times. The J gene is TRBJ2-7, the V gene TRBV27, with a weak D call TRBD1 (6 bases). The germline CDR1 and CDR2 sequences are MNHEY and SMNVEV (reference sequence). CDR3 length equals 13 residues. The V and J ends lost 0 bases and 6 bases respectively, with 9 bases between them. In DNA, the CDR3 is TGTGCCAGCAGTTTATCTCCCAGGGGCGAGCAGTACTTC. Translation: CASSLSPRGEQYF.

As regards this clonotype: At one end, the junction sequence differs from germline, possibly due to a read error. The gene calls are TRBV5-1 and TRBJ2-7; tentatively, D is TRBD2 (5 bases). The CDR3 consists of 16 residues. Germline CDR1 and CDR2: SGHRS and YFSETQ. The CDR3 DNA sequence: TGCGCCGGCAGCTTGAGATCTCGGGGTTTGGCCTACGAGCAGTACTTC. Protein sequence: CAGSLRSRGLAYEQYF. Full variable domain (missing parts from reference TRBV5-1 and TRBJ2-7): KAGVTQTPRYLIKTRGQQVTLSCSPISGHRSVSWYQQTPGQGLQFLFEYFSETQRNKGNFPGRFSGRQFSNSRSEMNVSTLELGDSALYLCAGSLRSRGLAYEQYFGPGTRLTVT.

In DNA form, the CDR3 reads TGCAGTGCTATAACCGGGACAGGGGTAGAGACCCAGTACTTC. Encoded protein: CSAITGTGVETQYF. The chain employs TRBV20-1 and TRBJ2-7; TRBD1 matches at 10 bases. The last part of the DNA fits TRBJ2-5 better; the J call may be wrong. From germline, CDR1 is DFQATT and CDR2 SNEGSKA (reference sequence). The CDR3 sequence is 14 residues long.

Only a few counts were recorded for this clonotype. The genes are TRBV2 and TRBJ1-2, with 7 bases fitting TRBD1. The V segment lost 4 bases and the J segment 6 bases; nucleotides outside the gene matches: 8. This CDR3 spans 14 amino acids. Per germline, CDR1 SNHLY and CDR2 FYNNEI. The CDR3 reads CASSVQGSRDGYTF. In nucleotides, the CDR3 is TGTGCCAGCAGTGTACAGGGGAGTCGGGATGGCTACACCTTC.

This clonotype occurred many times. The chain carries TRBV7-2 and TRBJ1-2; D remains ambiguous. CDR3 length: 14 amino acids. From germline, CDR1 is SGHTA and CDR2 FQGNSA. V lost 2 bases, J lost 3 bases, and 10 bases lay in between. The chain's CDR3 is CASSLRRTYYGYTF. DNA of the CDR3: TGTGCCAGCAGCTTACGGAGGACTTACTATGGCTACACCTTC.

The sample holds one count of this clonotype. One end of the junction fails to match germline, which may point to a read error. The chain joins TRBV27 to TRBJ1-5; 7 nucleotides match TRBD1. The CDR3 is 15 residues long. Germline assignment: CDR1 MNHEY and CDR2 SMNVEV (reference sequence). CDR3 nucleotide sequence: TGTGCCAGCAGTTTATCAGGGGGCGTCAATCAGCCCCGGCATTTT. Encoded protein: CASSLSGGVNQPRHF.

This clonotype was seen only a few times. This chain links TRBV20-1 with TRBJ2-3; 8 bases are a match to TRBD2. The V and J ends lost 3 bases and 6 bases, in that order; junction bases with no gene match: 5. The CDR3 covers 13 residues. Looked up from germline, CDR1 is DFQATT and CDR2 is SNEGSKA (reference sequence). In DNA form, the CDR3 reads TGCAGTGCTAGTAGCGGGGAGGTTGATACGCAGTATTTT. This sequence encodes CSASSGEVDTQYF.